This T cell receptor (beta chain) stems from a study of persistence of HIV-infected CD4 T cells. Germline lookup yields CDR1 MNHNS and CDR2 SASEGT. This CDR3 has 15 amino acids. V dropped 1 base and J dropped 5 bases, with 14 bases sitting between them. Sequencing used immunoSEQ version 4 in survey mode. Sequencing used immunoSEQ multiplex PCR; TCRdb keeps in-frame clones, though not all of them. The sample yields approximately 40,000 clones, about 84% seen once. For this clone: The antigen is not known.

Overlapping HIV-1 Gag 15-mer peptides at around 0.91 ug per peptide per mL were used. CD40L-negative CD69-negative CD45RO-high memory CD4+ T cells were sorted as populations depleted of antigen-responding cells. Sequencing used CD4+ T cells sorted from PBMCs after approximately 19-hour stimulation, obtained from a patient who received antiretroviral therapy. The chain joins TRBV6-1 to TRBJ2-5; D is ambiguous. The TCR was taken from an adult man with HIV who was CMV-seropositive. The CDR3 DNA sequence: TGTGCCAGCAGTGAAGGAGCCAAGTCTACGGAGACCCAGTACTTC. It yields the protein CASSEGAKSTETQYF.